This TCR beta chain stems from a study of blood T cell repertoires in COVID-19. Study background: COVID-19 samples, acute and convalescent, were from the United States, Italy and Spain.

This clone was recorded once. The table came from immunoSEQ multiplex PCR; TCRdb's copy has only in-frame clones and leaves some out. The profile shows a few hundred thousand clones, 70% to 90% of them singletons. Trimming took 5 bases from V and 1 from J, leaving 18 bases between them. CDR1 is LNHDA, CDR2 SQIVND, per germline (reference sequence). This CDR3 contains 17 residues. Sequencing input: peripheral blood. The chain links TRBV19 to TRBJ1-5; D might be TRBD1 (5 bases). The sequence derives from a man aged 40-50 years with acute or convalescent COVID-19. This CDR3 reads CASSPDWQGVSNQPQHF. In DNA, the CDR3 is TGTGCCAGTAGTCCGGATTGGCAGGGCGTGAGCAATCAGCCCCAGCATTTT. The complete variable domain, with remaining parts taken from reference TRBV19 and TRBJ1-5, reads DGGITQSPKYLFRKEGQNVTLSCEQNLNHDAMYWYRQDPGQGLRLIYYSQIVNDFQKGDIAEGYSVSREKKESFPLTVTSAQKNPTAFYLCASSPDWQGVSNQPQHFGDGTRLSIL.